Given below is one TCR beta chain in context. What it recognizes is unknown. The data originate from a study of shared clonotypes between healthy human individuals. Study-level points and caveats: Against clonotypes common to all four donors, non-shared ones had lower generation probabilities.

Those who donated were healthy HIV-negative adults, with no recent acute infections or vaccinations reported. Genomic DNA per cell subset filled all wells of several immunoSEQ plates. Sequencing used immunoSEQ multiplex PCR; TCRdb keeps in-frame clones, though not all of them. This table holds a few million clones, about 94% found once. The TCR sequence derives from a man younger than 30 in good health. Sequencing input: naive CD4+ T cells sorted from blood. Subset denoted: CD45RA+ positively selected.

The CDR3 here is CASRGQFATNEKLFF. CDR3 bases: TGTGCCAGCAGGGGACAGTTTGCAACTAATGAAAAACTGTTTTTT. The J gene is TRBJ1-4, the V gene TRBV6-1, with 7 positions matching TRBD1. With 6 bases clipped from V and 0 bases from J, the junction kept 4 bases outside the gene matches. The length of the CDR3 is 15 residues. CDR1 is MNHNS, CDR2 SASEGT, per germline.